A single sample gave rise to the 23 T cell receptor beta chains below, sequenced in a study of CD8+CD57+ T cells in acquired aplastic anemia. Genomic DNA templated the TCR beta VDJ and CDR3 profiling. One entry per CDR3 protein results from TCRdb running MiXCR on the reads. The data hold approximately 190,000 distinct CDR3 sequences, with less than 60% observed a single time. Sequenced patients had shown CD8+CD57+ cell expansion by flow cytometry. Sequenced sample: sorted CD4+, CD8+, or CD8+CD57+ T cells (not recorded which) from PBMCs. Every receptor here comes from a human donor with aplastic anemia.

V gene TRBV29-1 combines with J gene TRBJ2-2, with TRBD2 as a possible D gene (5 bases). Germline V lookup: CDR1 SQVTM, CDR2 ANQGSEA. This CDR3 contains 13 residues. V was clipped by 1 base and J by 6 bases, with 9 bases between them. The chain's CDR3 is CSVEGWGAGELFF. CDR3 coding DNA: TGCAGCGTTGAAGGGTGGGGAGCCGGGGAGCTGTTTTTT.

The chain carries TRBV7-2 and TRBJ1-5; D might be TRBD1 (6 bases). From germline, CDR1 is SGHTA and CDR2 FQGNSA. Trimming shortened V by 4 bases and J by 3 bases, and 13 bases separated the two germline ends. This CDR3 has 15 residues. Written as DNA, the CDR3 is TGTGCCAGCAGCTCTCAGGGGAGGGTCAATCAGCCCCAGCATTTT. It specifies CASSSQGRVNQPQHF. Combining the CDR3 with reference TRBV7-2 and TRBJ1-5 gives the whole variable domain GAGVSQSPSNKVTEKGKDVELRCDPISGHTALYWYRQSLGQGLEFLIYFQGNSAPDKSGLPSDRFSAERTGGSVSTLTIQRTQQEDSAVYLCASSSQGRVNQPQHFGDGTRLSIL.

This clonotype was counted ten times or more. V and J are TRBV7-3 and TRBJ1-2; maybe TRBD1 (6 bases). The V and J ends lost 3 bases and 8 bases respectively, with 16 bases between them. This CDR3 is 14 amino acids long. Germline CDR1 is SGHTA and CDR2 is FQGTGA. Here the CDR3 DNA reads TGTGCCAGCAGCTTCAATTCCAGGGGAGACGGCTACACCTTC. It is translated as CASSFNSRGDGYTF.

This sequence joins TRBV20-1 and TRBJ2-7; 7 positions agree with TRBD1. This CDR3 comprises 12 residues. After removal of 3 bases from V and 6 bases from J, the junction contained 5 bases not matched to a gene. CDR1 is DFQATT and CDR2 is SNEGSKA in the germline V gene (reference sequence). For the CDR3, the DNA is TGCAGTGCTAGGGACGGGACAGTCGAGCAGTACTTC. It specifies CSARDGTVEQYF.

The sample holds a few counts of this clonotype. CDR3 protein: CASSYGARESISGNTIYF. CDR3 in DNA: TGTGCCAGCAGTTACGGGGCGAGAGAAAGCATCTCTGGAAACACCATATATTTT. V is TRBV6-2 or TRBV6-3 and J is TRBJ1-3; possibly TRBD1 for D (5 bases). CDR1 MNHEY and CDR2 SVGEGT come from the germline V gene. The CDR3 has 18 residues. The ends were cut back, 2 bases at V and 0 bases at J, with 17 bases in the middle.

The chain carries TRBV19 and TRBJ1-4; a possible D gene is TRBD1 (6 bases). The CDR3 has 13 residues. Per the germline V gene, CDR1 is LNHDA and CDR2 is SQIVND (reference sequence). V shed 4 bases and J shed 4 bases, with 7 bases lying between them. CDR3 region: CASSTQGNEKLFF. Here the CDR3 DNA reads TGTGCCAGTAGTACACAGGGTAATGAAAAACTGTTTTTT.

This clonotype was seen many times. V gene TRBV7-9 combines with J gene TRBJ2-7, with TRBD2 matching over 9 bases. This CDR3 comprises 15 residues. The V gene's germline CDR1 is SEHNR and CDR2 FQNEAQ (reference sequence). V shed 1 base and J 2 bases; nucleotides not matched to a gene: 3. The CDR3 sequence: CASSLDPSGTYEQYF. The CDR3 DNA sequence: TGTGCCAGCAGCTTAGACCCTAGCGGGACCTACGAGCAGTACTTC.

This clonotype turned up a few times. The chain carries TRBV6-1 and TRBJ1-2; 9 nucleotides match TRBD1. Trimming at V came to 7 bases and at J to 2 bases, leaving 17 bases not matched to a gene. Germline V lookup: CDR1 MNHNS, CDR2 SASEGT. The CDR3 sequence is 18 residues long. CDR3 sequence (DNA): TGTGCCAGCACCCAGAAGGGGACAGGGCCCTTGAGGAACTATGGCTACACCTTC. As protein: CASTQKGTGPLRNYGYTF.

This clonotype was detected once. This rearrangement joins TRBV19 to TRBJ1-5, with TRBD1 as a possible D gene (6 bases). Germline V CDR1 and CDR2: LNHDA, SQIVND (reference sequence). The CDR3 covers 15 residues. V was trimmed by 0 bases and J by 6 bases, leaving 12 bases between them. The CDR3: CASSIDRGPAQPQHF. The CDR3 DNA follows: TGTGCCAGTAGTATAGATCGGGGGCCTGCTCAGCCCCAGCATTTT.

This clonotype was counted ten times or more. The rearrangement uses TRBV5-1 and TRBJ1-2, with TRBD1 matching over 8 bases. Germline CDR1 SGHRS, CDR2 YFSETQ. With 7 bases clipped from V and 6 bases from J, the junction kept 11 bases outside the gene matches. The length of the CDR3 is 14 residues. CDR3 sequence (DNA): TGCGCCAGCCAAGGTCAGGGGGCGAGTGATGGCTACACCTTC. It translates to CASQGQGASDGYTF.

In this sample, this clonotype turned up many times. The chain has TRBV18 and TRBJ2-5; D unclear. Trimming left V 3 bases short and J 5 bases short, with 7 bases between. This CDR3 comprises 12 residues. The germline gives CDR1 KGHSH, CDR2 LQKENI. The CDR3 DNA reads TGTGCCAGCTCACCCGAAGGGGAGACCCAGTACTTC. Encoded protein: CASSPEGETQYF.

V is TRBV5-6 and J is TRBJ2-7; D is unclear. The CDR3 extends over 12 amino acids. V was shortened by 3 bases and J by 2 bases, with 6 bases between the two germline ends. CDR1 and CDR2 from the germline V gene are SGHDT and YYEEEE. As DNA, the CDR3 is TGTGCCAGCAGCTCTTTGGCCTACGAGCAGTACTTC. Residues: CASSSLAYEQYF.

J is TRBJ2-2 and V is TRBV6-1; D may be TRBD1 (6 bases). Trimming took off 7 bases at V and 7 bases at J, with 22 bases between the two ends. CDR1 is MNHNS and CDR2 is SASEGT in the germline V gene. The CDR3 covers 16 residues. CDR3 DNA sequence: TGTGCCAGCACAGCACGGGGAGACCCCAGGGGCGGGGAGCTGTTTTTT. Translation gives CASTARGDPRGGELFF.

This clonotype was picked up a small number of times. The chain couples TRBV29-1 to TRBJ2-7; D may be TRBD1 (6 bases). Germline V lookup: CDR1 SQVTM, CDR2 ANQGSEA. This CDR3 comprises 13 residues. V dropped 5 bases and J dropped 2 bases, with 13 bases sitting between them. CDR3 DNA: TGCAGCGTTTCCCGACAGGAGACCTACGAGCAGTACTTC. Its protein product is CSVSRQETYEQYF.

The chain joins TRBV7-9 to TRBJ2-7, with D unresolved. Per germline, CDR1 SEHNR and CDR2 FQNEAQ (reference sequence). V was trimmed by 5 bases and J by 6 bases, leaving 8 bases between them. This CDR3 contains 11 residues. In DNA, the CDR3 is TGTGCCAGCAGCCGAGACACCGAGCAGTACTTC. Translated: CASSRDTEQYF.

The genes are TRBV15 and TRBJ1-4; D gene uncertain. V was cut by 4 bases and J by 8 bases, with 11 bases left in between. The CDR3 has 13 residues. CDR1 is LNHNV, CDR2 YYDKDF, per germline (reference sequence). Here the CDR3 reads CATSIQVEEKLFF. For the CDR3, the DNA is TGTGCCACCAGCATCCAGGTGGAAGAAAAACTGTTTTTT.

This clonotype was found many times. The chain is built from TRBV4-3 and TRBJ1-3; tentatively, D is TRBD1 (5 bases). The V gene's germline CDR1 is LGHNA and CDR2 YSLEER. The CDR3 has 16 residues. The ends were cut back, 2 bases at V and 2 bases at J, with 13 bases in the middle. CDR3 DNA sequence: TGCGCCAGCAGCCAAAACGGTCGCAGGGCTGGAAACACCATATATTTT. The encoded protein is CASSQNGRRAGNTIYF.

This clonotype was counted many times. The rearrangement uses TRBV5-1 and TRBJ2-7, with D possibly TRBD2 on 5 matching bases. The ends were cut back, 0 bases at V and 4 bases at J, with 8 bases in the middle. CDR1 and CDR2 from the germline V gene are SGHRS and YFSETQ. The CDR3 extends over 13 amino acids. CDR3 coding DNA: TGCGCCAGCAGCTTGGGAGGGAATTACGAGCAGTACTTC. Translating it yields CASSLGGNYEQYF.

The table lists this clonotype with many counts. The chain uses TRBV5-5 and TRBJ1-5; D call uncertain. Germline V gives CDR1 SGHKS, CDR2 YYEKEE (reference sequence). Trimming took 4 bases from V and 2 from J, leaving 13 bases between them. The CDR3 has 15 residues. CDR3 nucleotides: TGTGCCAGCAGCCTCTGGGGTAGCGGCAATCAGCCCCAGCATTTT. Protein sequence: CASSLWGSGNQPQHF. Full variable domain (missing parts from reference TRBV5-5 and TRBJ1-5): DAGVTQSPTHLIKTRGQQVTLRCSPISGHKSVSWYQQVLGQGPQFIFQYYEKEERGRGNFPDRFSARQFPNYSSELNVNALLLGDSALYLCASSLWGSGNQPQHFGDGTRLSIL.

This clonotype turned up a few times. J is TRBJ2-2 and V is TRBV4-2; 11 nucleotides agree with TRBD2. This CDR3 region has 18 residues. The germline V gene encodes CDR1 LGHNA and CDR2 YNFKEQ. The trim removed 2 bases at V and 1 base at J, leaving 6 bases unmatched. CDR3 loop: CASSQINSGRGNTGELFF. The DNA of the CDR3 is TGTGCCAGCAGCCAAATAAATAGCGGGAGGGGGAACACCGGGGAGCTGTTTTTT.

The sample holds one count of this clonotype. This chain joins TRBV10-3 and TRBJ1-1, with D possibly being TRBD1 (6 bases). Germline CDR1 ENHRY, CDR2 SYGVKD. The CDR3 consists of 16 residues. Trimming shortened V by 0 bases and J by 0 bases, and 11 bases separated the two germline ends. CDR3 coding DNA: TGTGCCATCAGTGAGTCGGGGGGCGACATGAACACTGAAGCTTTCTTT. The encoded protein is CAISESGGDMNTEAFF.

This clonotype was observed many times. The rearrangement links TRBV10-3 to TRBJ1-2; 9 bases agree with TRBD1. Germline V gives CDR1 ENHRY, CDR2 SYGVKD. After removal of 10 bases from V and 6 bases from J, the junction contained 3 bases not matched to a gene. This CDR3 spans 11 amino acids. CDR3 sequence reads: CATRDRDGYTF. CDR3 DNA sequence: TGTGCCACCCGGGACAGGGATGGCTACACCTTC.

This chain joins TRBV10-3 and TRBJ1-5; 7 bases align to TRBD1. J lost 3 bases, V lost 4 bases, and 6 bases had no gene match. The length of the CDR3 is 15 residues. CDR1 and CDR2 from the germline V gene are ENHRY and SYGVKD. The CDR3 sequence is CAISAQGGLNQPQHF. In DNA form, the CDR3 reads TGTGCCATCAGTGCCCAAGGGGGCCTCAATCAGCCCCAGCATTTT.